This T cell receptor (beta chain) was sequenced in a study of circulating CD8 cells and anti-PD-1 response in melanoma (dated by TCRdb to the early 2020s). Background for the entire study: Nivolumab was administered to patients intravenously at 3 mg/kg every 2 weeks. Of the roughly 13 patients in the melanoma cohort, seven received anti-PD-1 as first-line therapy and six had prior targeted therapy or immunotherapy. Responders were defined as patients showing complete or partial responses, and non-responders as patients showing stable or progressive disease (RECIST v1.1). The TCR repertoire analysis included some eleven melanoma patients, of whom 7 were non-responders and 4 were responders. On on-treatment samples, PD-1 was detected using a biotinylated anti-human IgG4 antibody.

This clonotype is judged large (0.1 to 1%). Its specific antigen is unknown. One base away there is no much larger clone; base qualities are not given. The CDR3 covers 16 residues, taking in both the cysteine and the phenylalanine. Only CDR3 DNA is held: 48 bases, read in frame from base 1. This sample was sequenced with a NextSeq 500. The QIAseq Immune Repertoire RNA Library Kit, Human TCR Panel was used to prepare TCR libraries from approximately 15 ng of total RNA. The TCR libraries were sequenced on an Illumina NextSeq using a Mid Output V2 kit and asymmetric 261x41 paired-end reads. Each TCR library was diluted to about 4 nM, after which the TCR libraries were pooled, denatured and loaded at around 1 pM. In the source study's methods: The QIAGEN GeneGlobe Data Analysis Center was used to process TCR FASTQ files, and downstream analysis was done in R 3.5.2. Clonality was calculated as one minus Shannon entropy normalized by the log of the number of unique productive sequences. TRA or TRB clonotypes differing in abundance between baseline and M1 were identified within each subset by Fisher exact tests at 5% FDR. Differentially abundant clonotypes were categorized as emerging, expanding, contracting or non-expanding/contracting. Morisita's overlap index was used to measure repertoire overlap between patients. The raw public data were reprocessed by TCRdb itself: fastp quality trimming at Q25, MiXCR clonotype calling, in-frame beta chains only. Merged by CDR3 protein, the rows form single entries marked with the most common genes and DNA. In this record, the V and J calls reflect TCRdb's handling and not the investigators' own analysis. This sample is represented by 500 to 800 distinct CDR3 sequences; 8% to 13% of them were singletons. The biggest ten clones account for 40% to 45% of the sample.

Results the study describes overall, beyond this receptor: The cohort included both treatment-naive and previously treated patients, and the authors noted that this mix could influence results. The highest diversity was observed in the DNEG repertoire, similar and higher clonality was shown by the PD-1 and DPOS repertoires, and the lowest diversity was found in the TIGIT repertoires. Because tumor material could not be accessed, tumor reactivity was instead assessed with peptide assays on expanded sorted subsets. Repertoires were found to be largely private between subsets, with under 7% of TRB clonotypes shared at M1, and the highest sharing was observed between DPOS and TIGIT. Only baseline and M1 samples from a small cohort with few responders were used in the published TCR repertoire comparisons. Because of limited material, replicates were generally not included when the experiments were performed.

A BD FACSAria II cell sorter was used to sort four subsets, defined by PD-1 and/or TIGIT, from live CD3+CD8+TCRalphabeta+ cells. To characterize relevance to anti-PD-1 therapy response, circulating CD8 T cells were sorted into four subsets based on PD-1 and TIGIT expression. For each sorted CD8 T-cell subset, both the TCR alpha and TCR beta chains were sequenced. Peripheral blood was collected before the first anti-PD-1 injection, after two injections and after four injections. PBMCs were isolated immediately by Ficoll gradient centrifugation. Until use, PBMCs were kept cryopreserved in liquid nitrogen in RPMI containing about 18% FCS and about 9.2% DMSO. After thawing, PBMCs were stained with a viability dye plus antibodies against CD3, CD8alpha, TCRalphabeta, PD-1 and TIGIT. The RNeasy Kit was used to extract total RNA, and all samples had a RIN greater than 7.

Sample: CD8+ T cells from PBMCs, taken at baseline or after one month of anti-PD-1 therapy (not recorded which). Rearrangement joined TRBV3-2 to TRBJ2-1; the table's TRBD2 call for D was not verified on the DNA. TRBV3-2 is a pseudogene segment. The source of this sequence is a human donor with melanoma. The bases read TGTGCCAGCAGCCAAGATGGGACTAACTCCTACAATGAGCAGTTCTTC. It specifies CASSQDGTNSYNEQFF.